These T cell receptor beta chains were read from a single sample in a study of response to subunit inactivated influenza vaccine. One entry per CDR3 protein results from TCRdb running MiXCR on the RT-PCR reads. The sample has around 570,000 distinct CDR3 sequences; 11% are singletons. These data also featured in a second study, about T cells expressing NK-cell markers.

The sample was PBMCs from blood, taken on the day of vaccination. These receptors all stem from a man between 45 and 60 years old who received an inactivated influenza vaccine. Both conserved end residues are part of each CDR3. Each record gives: J gene, D gene, V gene, clone size, CDR3 protein, CDR3 DNA. A D gene is named only where the DNA matches it firmly. Size is omitted from some rows. Given values are once, few, many or a class for expanded clones.

J: TRBJ2-1
D: -
V: TRBV5-1
size: many
CDR3: CASSLSPNEQFF
DNA: TGCGCCAGCAGCTTGTCGCCTAATGAGCAGTTCTTC

J: TRBJ2-3
D: -
V: TRBV29-1
size: few
CDR3: CSVEVGQSTSTDTQYF
DNA: TGCAGCGTTGAAGTAGGTCAGTCTACTAGCACAGATACGCAGTATTTT

J: TRBJ2-1
D: -
V: TRBV4-3
size: -
CDR3: CASSLDLISYNEQFF
DNA: TGCGCCAGCAGCCTGGACTTAATCTCCTACAATGAGCAGTTCTTC

J: TRBJ2-7
D: TRBD2
V: TRBV3-1
size: -
CDR3: CASSQDPSSGYEQYF
DNA: TGTGCCAGCAGCCAAGATCCGTCTAGCGGCTACGAGCAGTACTTC

J: TRBJ2-6
D: -
V: TRBV20-1
size: few
CDR3: CSATSSSSGANVLTF
DNA: TGCAGTGCCACAAGCAGTTCCTCTGGGGCCAACGTCCTGACTTTC

J: TRBJ1-1
D: -
V: TRBV3-1
size: few
CDR3: CASSQVSNAEAFF
DNA: TGTGCCAGCAGCCAAGTCAGTAACGCTGAAGCTTTCTTT

J: TRBJ1-2
D: TRBD1
V: TRBV12-3/TRBV12-4
size: -
CDR3: CASREDRAGGYTF
DNA: TGTGCCAGCAGAGAGGACAGGGCGGGGGGCTACACCTTC

J: TRBJ2-7
D: TRBD1
V: TRBV7-6
size: -
CDR3: CASSLRSRGLYEQYF
DNA: TGTGCCAGCAGCCTCCGTAGCAGGGGGCTGTACGAGCAGTACTTC

J: TRBJ2-7
D: TRBD1
V: TRBV28
size: many
CDR3: CASRLVQGSVSEQYF
DNA: TGTGCCAGCAGACTAGTACAGGGGTCGGTGTCCGAGCAGTACTTC

J: TRBJ2-6
D: -
V: TRBV6-2/TRBV6-3
size: -
CDR3: CASRINRVSGANVLTF
DNA: TGTGCCAGCAGGATAAACAGGGTCTCTGGGGCCAACGTCCTGACTTTC

J: TRBJ2-1
D: TRBD2
V: TRBV7-8
size: few
CDR3: CASSLVGRREQFF
DNA: TGTGCCAGCAGCTTAGTCGGGAGGCGAGAGCAGTTCTTC

J: TRBJ1-3
D: -
V: TRBV14
size: few
CDR3: CASSQSWLKSGNTIYF
DNA: TGTGCCAGCAGCCAATCTTGGTTGAAGTCTGGAAACACCATATATTTT

J: TRBJ2-1
D: -
V: TRBV11-2
size: -
CDR3: CASSLARRDEQFF
DNA: TGTGCCAGCAGCTTAGCAAGGAGGGATGAGCAGTTCTTC

J: TRBJ2-7
D: TRBD1
V: TRBV5-1
size: few
CDR3: CASSLPGQGDEQYF
DNA: TGCGCCAGCAGCTTGCCGGGACAGGGTGACGAGCAGTACTTC

J: TRBJ2-7
D: TRBD2
V: TRBV10-3
size: -
CDR3: CAISVGTSGGIGEQYF
DNA: TGTGCCATCAGTGTTGGGACTAGCGGGGGAATCGGCGAGCAGTACTTC

J: TRBJ2-7
D: -
V: TRBV9
size: -
CDR3: CASSVDIGEQYF
DNA: TGTGCCAGCAGCGTAGACATCGGCGAGCAGTACTTC

J: TRBJ2-1
D: TRBD2
V: TRBV18
size: -
CDR3: CASSPPGLAGVSPQFF
DNA: TGTGCCAGCTCACCACCGGGACTAGCGGGGGTCTCCCCCCAGTTCTTC

J: TRBJ2-3
D: TRBD2
V: TRBV29-1
size: many
CDR3: CSVKGLRTLGTQYF
DNA: TGCAGCGTGAAGGGACTACGCACGCTTGGTACGCAGTATTTT

J: TRBJ2-1
D: TRBD1
V: TRBV28
size: few
CDR3: CASSLGQGLGEQFF
DNA: TGTGCCAGCAGTTTGGGACAGGGCCTCGGTGAGCAGTTCTTC